This TCR beta chain derives from a study of OX40 agonist ivuxolimab in advanced cancers. On the study more broadly: Dose-escalation cases comprised hepatocellular carcinoma, melanoma, renal cell or head and neck cancer. From roughly 23 to 90 years was the age range, with a mean of roughly 59 years, and nearly 85% were male. Study-wide results and caveats: Expanded clones tended on average to be more numerous among CD8+ T cells than CD4+. Expanded peripheral T-cell antigen specificity went undetermined.

A word on this clone: Its antigen is unknown. The identical CDR3 is also encoded by other nucleotide sequences in the sample.

The V gene end was trimmed by 4 bases and the J gene end by 8 bases; junction bases not matched to a gene: 11. The CDR3 is 16 residues long. CDR1 is SGHRS and CDR2 is YFSETQ in the germline V gene. The protocol was immunoSEQ multiplex PCR, while the TCRdb copy is restricted to in-frame clones and leaves out a portion. The sample carries 72,000 or so clones, about 91% recorded once. V usage is TRBV5-1 and J usage is TRBJ2-2, with TRBD1 matching 10 bases. Sample: CD4+ or CD8+ T cells sorted from blood, taken in a trial of the OX40 agonist ivuxolimab. This receptor was identified in an adult with an advanced solid tumor such as melanoma, head and neck, liver or kidney cancer. The CDR3 here is CASSPKTGGSGGELFF. In DNA, the CDR3 is TGCGCCAGCAGCCCCAAGACAGGGGGCTCAGGAGGGGAGCTGTTTTTT.